Shown below are 18 T cell receptor beta chains from a single sample sequenced in a study of T-cell reconstitution after alpha-beta-depleted transplantation in children. Unique molecular identifiers featured in how the TCRbeta library was prepared. TCRdb re-analysed the PCR reads in MiXCR, keeping a single row per CDR3 protein. This sample has 780,000 or so distinct CDR3 sequences, with roughly 16% found just once. The specimen comprised PBMCs, mostly from graft donor cells, sampled 360 days after TCRalphabeta/CD19-depleted stem cell transplant. These receptors were obtained from a male patient aged 5 to 17 who had a stem cell transplant for acute lymphoblastic leukemia, so the T cells may come from the graft donor.

J is TRBJ2-5 and V is TRBV11-2, with a weak D call TRBD2 (6 bases). Trimming removed 2 bases at V and 1 base at J, with 14 bases between. Germline V gene data show CDR1 as SGHAT and CDR2 as FQNNGV. The CDR3 consists of 16 residues. As DNA, the CDR3 is TGTGCCAGCAGCTTAACTCGGGACTTCCCCCAAGAGACCCAGTACTTC. This codes for CASSLTRDFPQETQYF.

This chain joins TRBV12-3 or TRBV12-4 and TRBJ2-7, with a tentative D call TRBD1 (6 bases). The V and J ends lost 1 base and 0 bases respectively, with 13 bases between them. The CDR3 is 16 amino acids. The CDR3 is CASSLGGLGTSYEQYF. The CDR3 DNA follows: TGTGCCAGCAGTTTAGGGGGGCTAGGGACCTCCTACGAGCAGTACTTC.

V gene TRBV4-2 combines with J gene TRBJ1-2, with D possibly being TRBD1 (6 bases). V lost 10 bases to trimming and J lost 4 bases, with 16 bases between them. This CDR3 is built from 13 residues. The germline V gene has CDR1 LGHNA and CDR2 YNFKEQ. The CDR3 region is CAMVPQGSYGYTF. The CDR3 nucleotides read TGTGCCATGGTTCCCCAGGGGAGCTATGGCTACACCTTC.

V gene TRBV10-3 combines with J gene TRBJ2-5; D not resolved. The CDR3 consists of 13 residues. CDR1 ENHRY and CDR2 SYGVKD come from the germline V gene. V lost 4 bases to trimming and J lost 2 bases, with 8 bases between them. CDR3 sequence reads: CAISVELQETQYF. The DNA for the CDR3 is TGTGCCATCAGTGTCGAACTGCAAGAGACCCAGTACTTC.

This clonotype was counted only a few times. This rearrangement joins TRBV12-3 or TRBV12-4 to TRBJ2-1, with 9 bases fitting TRBD2. V dropped 3 bases and J dropped 8; count of bases not matched to a gene: 5. The CDR3 length is 14 residues. The CDR3 DNA reads TGTGCCAGCAGTTTTGCGGGGGGGTTGGATGAGCAGTTCTTC. It specifies CASSFAGGLDEQFF.

The table lists this clonotype with a few counts. The chain joins TRBV29-1 to TRBJ2-5; either TRBD1 or TRBD2 may supply D (6 bases each). From germline, CDR1 is SQVTM and CDR2 ANQGSEA. The CDR3 extends over 13 amino acids. The V end was cut by 7 bases, the J end by 4 bases, with 16 bases between. The CDR3 loop is CSASGAGGETQYF. CDR3 coding DNA: TGCAGCGCCTCAGGGGCCGGGGGAGAGACCCAGTACTTC.

This sequence joins TRBV4-1 and TRBJ2-1, with TRBD2 matching 7 bases. Per germline, CDR1 MGHRA and CDR2 YSYEKL. The CDR3 has 16 amino acids. V lost 5 bases to trimming and J lost 6 bases; unmatched junction nucleotides: 13. The CDR3 nucleotides read TGCGCCAGCAGCTACTCTCCAGCCGGGAGGAGCAATGAGCAGTTCTTC. Its protein is CASSYSPAGRSNEQFF.

The chain uses TRBV20-1 and TRBJ1-5; D remains ambiguous. Looked up from germline, CDR1 is DFQATT and CDR2 is SNEGSKA (reference sequence). The CDR3 has 15 residues. Trimming removed 1 base at V and 0 bases at J, with 10 bases between. The CDR3 spells CSARVQDVSNQPQHF. CDR3 coding DNA: TGCAGTGCTAGAGTTCAAGACGTTAGCAATCAGCCCCAGCATTTT.

This clonotype was picked up many times. The chain is built from TRBV3-1 and TRBJ2-4; no definite D call. The CDR3 sequence is 15 residues long. CDR1 and CDR2 (germline): LGHDT, YNNKEL (reference sequence). V lost 1 base and J 1 base, leaving 8 bases between the germline ends. CDR3 sequence: CASSQGLGAKNIQYF. In DNA, the CDR3 is TGTGCCAGCAGCCAAGGTCTGGGGGCCAAAAACATTCAGTACTTC.

V is TRBV3-1 and J is TRBJ1-5, with 7 bases that match TRBD1. This CDR3 region has 16 residues. CDR1 LGHDT and CDR2 YNNKEL come from the germline V gene (reference sequence). With V trimmed by 1 base and J by 6 bases, 9 bases remained unmatched. The CDR3 protein is CASSQGGGGGGQPQHF. Here the CDR3 DNA reads TGTGCCAGCAGCCAAGGGGGGGGAGGGGGCGGTCAGCCCCAGCATTTT.

This clonotype was recorded at least ten times. The rearrangement joins TRBV5-1 to TRBJ2-5; 12 bases are shared with TRBD2. The ends lost 5 bases at V and 1 base at J; junction bases unmatched: 6. Germline CDR1 SGHRS, CDR2 YFSETQ. CDR3 size: 16 residues. CDR3 bases: TGCGCCAGCAGTCGGACTAGCGGGACCTCCCAAGAGACCCAGTACTTC. Encoded protein: CASSRTSGTSQETQYF. The whole variable domain, filled in from reference TRBV5-1 and TRBJ2-5, reads KAGVTQTPRYLIKTRGQQVTLSCSPISGHRSVSWYQQTPGQGLQFLFEYFSETQRNKGNFPGRFSGRQFSNSRSEMNVSTLELGDSALYLCASSRTSGTSQETQYFGPGTRLLVL.

The chain couples TRBV5-1 to TRBJ2-3, with D tentatively TRBD1 (5 bases). This CDR3 comprises 15 residues. V lost 0 bases to trimming and J lost 2 bases, with 10 bases between them. The V gene's germline CDR1 is SGHRS and CDR2 YFSETQ. CDR3 coding DNA: TGCGCCAGCAGCTTGGTCTCCAGGGCCACAGATACGCAGTATTTT. This codes for CASSLVSRATDTQYF.

This clonotype was counted a few times. This sequence joins TRBV7-6 and TRBJ2-1; 13 positions agree with TRBD2. Germline V gives CDR1 SGHVS, CDR2 FNYEAQ. V was pared by 4 bases and J by 8 bases, with 8 bases of the junction left unmatched. This CDR3 has 16 residues. CDR3 DNA: TGTGCCAGCAGCTCACGACTAGCGGGGGGTTTGCATGAGCAGTTCTTC. It specifies CASSSRLAGGLHEQFF.

The chain couples TRBV20-1 to TRBJ2-7, with D maybe TRBD2 (6 bases). This CDR3 comprises 16 residues. Trimming stripped 6 bases from V and 0 bases from J, with 21 bases between. Germline V gives CDR1 DFQATT, CDR2 SNEGSKA (reference sequence). In DNA, the CDR3 is TGCAGTGCGGAGGGAACAGGCTGGGGGAACTCCTACGAGCAGTACTTC. Translating gives CSAEGTGWGNSYEQYF.

This clonotype occurred a few times. This chain links TRBV29-1 with TRBJ2-7; 9 bases agree with TRBD2. Per germline, CDR1 SQVTM and CDR2 ANQGSEA. The CDR3 has 16 amino acids. Unmatched junction bases numbered 14, after V lost 6 bases and J lost 2 bases. The CDR3 loop reads CSVKVGGVAGAYEQYF. The CDR3 DNA sequence: TGCAGCGTGAAAGTAGGCGGCGTAGCGGGGGCCTACGAGCAGTACTTC.

This clonotype was counted between two and nine times. The chain recombines TRBV11-2 with TRBJ2-1; possible D gene TRBD2, 5 bases. V lost 0 bases and J lost 9, with 15 bases in between. Germline lookup yields CDR1 SGHAT and CDR2 FQNNGV. This CDR3 comprises 15 residues. The CDR3 reads CASSLDRVSAAEQFF. The CDR3 DNA sequence: TGTGCCAGCAGCTTAGATCGGGTCTCAGCGGCTGAGCAGTTCTTC. Full variable domain (missing parts from reference TRBV11-2 and TRBJ2-1): EAGVAQSPRYKIIEKRQSVAFWCNPISGHATLYWYQQILGQGPKLLIQFQNNGVVDDSQLPKDRFSAERLKGVDSTLKIQPAKLEDSAVYLCASSLDRVSAAEQFFGPGTRLTVL.

This rearrangement joins TRBV4-1 to TRBJ2-7, with a tentative D call TRBD1 (5 bases). Germline lookup yields CDR1 MGHRA and CDR2 YSYEKL. V was clipped by 0 bases and J by 0 bases, with 18 bases between them. The CDR3 loop spans 18 amino acids. This CDR3 is CASSQDQGDRPISYEQYF. In DNA, the CDR3 is TGCGCCAGCAGCCAAGATCAAGGAGACAGACCGATCTCCTACGAGCAGTACTTC.

The rearrangement uses TRBV5-1 and TRBJ2-2; 7 bases match TRBD2. Looked up from germline, CDR1 is SGHRS and CDR2 is YFSETQ. The CDR3 is made up of 16 amino acids. Trimming took 3 bases from V and 2 from J; bases not matched to a gene: 7. The CDR3 sequence: CASSYVAGLNTGELFF. DNA of the CDR3: TGCGCCAGCAGCTACGTAGCGGGTCTAAACACCGGGGAGCTGTTTTTT.